A selection of T cell receptor beta chains follows, all from one sample in a study of Ad26.COV2.S vaccination and SARS-CoV-2 variants. Measured with immunoSEQ multiplex PCR; TCRdb has only the in-frame clones, and not every one. This table has some 410,000 clones, 92% appearing once. The specimen was peripheral blood, collected in a trial of Ad26.COV2.S vaccine versus placebo. These receptors were collected from a person aged 18 to 65 who received the Ad26.COV2.S COVID-19 vaccine or a placebo. Both conserved end residues are part of each CDR3. D genes are given only for firm matches. For some rows the clone size is stated as once, few or many, or as a class when expanded; others skip it.

>TRBJ1-2|-|TRBV29-1|12|TRBD1
TGCAGCGTGACCCCCGGACAGGGAGGCTACACCTTC
CSVTPGQGGYTF
>TRBJ2-6|-|TRBV4-1|17|TRBD1
TGCGCCAGCAGCCATGGGACAGGGGGCTCTGGGGCCAACGTCCTGACTTTC
CASSHGTGGSGANVLTF
>TRBJ2-1|-|TRBV18|15|-
TGTGCCAGCTCACCATTTGGCAGCTCCTACAATGAGCAGTTCTTC
CASSPFGSSYNEQFF
>TRBJ2-3|-|TRBV12-3/TRBV12-4|13|-
TGTGCCAGCAGCCGCAGGGAGGCAGATACGCAGTATTTT
CASSRREADTQYF
>TRBJ1-1|once|TRBV7-9|13|-
TGTGCCAGCAGCGTAGATAGGGGGATCAAGGCTTTCTTT
CASSVDRGIKAFF
>TRBJ2-7|-|TRBV19|14|-
TGTGCCAGTAGCCGGGACTTTAGCTCCTACGAGCAGTACTTC
CASSRDFSSYEQYF
>TRBJ1-1|-|TRBV7-9|13|-
TGTGCCAGCAGCTCCCCTTCGGGGACTGAAGCTTTCTTT
CASSSPSGTEAFF
>TRBJ2-7|-|TRBV11-2|19|-
TGTGCCAGCAGCTTAGGTGTATTTCAGTGGGGGGCGACTTCCTACGAGCAGTACTTC
CASSLGVFQWGATSYEQYF
>TRBJ2-3|-|TRBV7-2|14|-
TGTGCCAGCAGCCCCTCAAACCGCGGGGCCACGCAGTATTTT
CASSPSNRGATQYF
>TRBJ1-3|-|TRBV5-1|16|-
TGCGCCACTTCCCCGGGATTCATCAGCTCTGGAAACACCATATATTTT
CATSPGFISSGNTIYF
>TRBJ2-3|-|TRBV5-4|15|-
TGTGCCAGCAGCCCGATGACTAGTAGCACAGATACGCAGTATTTT
CASSPMTSSTDTQYF
>TRBJ1-2|-|TRBV15|16|TRBD1
TGTGCCACCAGCAGCCCTAGGGACAGGGGCAGGGGGGGCTACACCTTC
CATSSPRDRGRGGYTF
>TRBJ2-1|-|TRBV27|15|-
TGTGCCAGCAGTTCAGGTGGCATAGGATACAATGAGCAGTTCTTC
CASSSGGIGYNEQFF
>TRBJ2-1|-|TRBV2|15|-
TGTGCCAGCAGTGACTGGGGTGTATCCTACAATGAGCAGTTCTTC
CASSDWGVSYNEQFF
>TRBJ1-5|-|TRBV5-6|16|-
TGTGCCAGCAGCTTGTATCCAGACCATAGCAATCAGCCCCAGCATTTT
CASSLYPDHSNQPQHF
>TRBJ1-4|few|TRBV30|15|-
TGTGCCTGGAGGAAATCAGGGCCTTTTAATGAAAAACTGTTTTTT
CAWRKSGPFNEKLFF
>TRBJ1-2|few|TRBV7-2|14|TRBD1
TGTGCCAGCAGCGCGGGACAGATAAACTATGGCTACACCTTC
CASSAGQINYGYTF
>TRBJ2-5|-|TRBV30|12|-
TGTGCCTGGAATTGGGGATCAGAGACCCAGTACTTC
CAWNWGSETQYF
>TRBJ2-1|-|TRBV28|13|-
TGTGCCAGCAGAGCGAACCGGGCAGAACCTCAGTTCTTC
CASRANRAEPQFF
>TRBJ1-1|-|TRBV7-2|14|-
TGTGCCAGCAGCGGGCGGGGGGGGCGAACTGAAGCTTTCTTT
CASSGRGGRTEAFF
>TRBJ2-7|-|TRBV19|13|-
TGTGCCAGTAGTATGGGCAAGGCCTACGAGCAGTACTTC
CASSMGKAYEQYF
>TRBJ1-5|-|TRBV29-1|15|TRBD1
TGCAGCGTCGCTGGACCAGGGGGCAATAATCAGCCCCAGCATTTT
CSVAGPGGNNQPQHF
>TRBJ1-5|-|TRBV27|13|TRBD1
TGTGCCAGCATGGGACAGGACAATCAGCCCCAGCATTTT
CASMGQDNQPQHF
>TRBJ1-1|-|TRBV29-1|16|-
TGCAGCGCCGCCACAGCCCGATATACCCCGACCACTGAAGCTTTCTTT
CSAATARYTPTTEAFF
>TRBJ2-3|-|TRBV6-5|15|-
TGTGCCAGCAGAACCAAGGGACGGAGCACAGATACGCAGTATTTT
CASRTKGRSTDTQYF
>TRBJ2-2|-|TRBV15|14|-
TGTGCCACCAGCAGATCTGCGAACACCGGGGAGCTGTTTTTT
CATSRSANTGELFF
>TRBJ2-5|-|TRBV4-3|15|-
TGCGCCAGCAGCCAAGGAGGGGGGGCCTGGGAGACCCAGTACTTC
CASSQGGGAWETQYF
>TRBJ1-5|-|TRBV6-5|14|TRBD1
TGTGCCAGCAGCACACAGGGGGCTCTTCAGCCCCAGCATTTT
CASSTQGALQPQHF
>TRBJ2-1|-|TRBV19|11|-
TGTGCCAGTAGTTTCTACAATGAGCAGTTCTTC
CASSFYNEQFF
>TRBJ1-1|-|TRBV18|16|TRBD1
TGTGCCAGCTCACCATCTGAGGGACAGATGAACACTGAAGCTTTCTTT
CASSPSEGQMNTEAFF
>TRBJ1-4|once|TRBV15|16|-
TGTGCCACCAGCAGAGATACTTTTGTGGGAGGTGAAAAACTGTTTTTT
CATSRDTFVGGEKLFF
>TRBJ2-1|-|TRBV7-6|12|-
TGTGCCAGCAGCCCGGATTACAATGAGCAGTTCTTC
CASSPDYNEQFF
>TRBJ1-5|-|TRBV12-3/TRBV12-4|13|-
TGTGCCAGCAACTTCGACAGCAATCAGCCCCAGCATTTT
CASNFDSNQPQHF
>TRBJ1-4|-|TRBV6-6|16|TRBD1
TGTGCCAGCAGTTTGTGGACAGGGTTGCCTAATGAAAAACTGTTTTTT
CASSLWTGLPNEKLFF
>TRBJ2-3|few|TRBV5-1|17|-
TGCGCCAGCAGCTTGGGGGCCGGGGGCCGCACCACAGATACGCAGTATTTT
CASSLGAGGRTTDTQYF
>TRBJ1-5|-|TRBV5-6|18|-
TGTGCCAGCAGCCGATACTTACAGGGAGATAGGGGCAATCAGCCCCAGCATTTT
CASSRYLQGDRGNQPQHF
>TRBJ2-7|-|TRBV27|14|-
TGTGCCAGTAGTTCTGGGGGCGTCATCTACGAGCAGTACTTC
CASSSGGVIYEQYF
>TRBJ2-7|-|TRBV6-5|12|-
TGTGCCAGCAGTTACGGGGCGGGTGCCGCGTACTTC
CASSYGAGAAYF
>TRBJ2-5|-|TRBV7-2|14|TRBD1
TGTGCCAGCAGCTCGACAGGGGTCCAAGAGACCCAGTACTTC
CASSSTGVQETQYF
>TRBJ2-7|-|TRBV5-6|15|TRBD1
TGTGCCAGCAGCGCAACAGGGGCTTTTAACTACGAGCAGTACTTC
CASSATGAFNYEQYF
>TRBJ2-3|-|TRBV5-4|12|-
TGTGCCAGCAGCTTAGACCTATTCACGCAGTATTTT
CASSLDLFTQYF
>TRBJ2-1|-|TRBV14|18|TRBD2
TGTGCCAGCAGCCATGATCGGACTAGCGGGTTCATGTACAATGAGCAGTTCTTC
CASSHDRTSGFMYNEQFF
>TRBJ2-5|-|TRBV6-2/TRBV6-3|15|TRBD1
TGTGCCAGCAGCCCTGGACAGGGGGAGGCGGAGACCCAGTACTTC
CASSPGQGEAETQYF